This record covers a single T cell receptor beta chain. Its specificity is not known. Repertoires were generated with immunoSEQ multiplex PCR, while TCRdb's copy carries only in-frame clones and drops some. The data contain 2 million to 2.5 million clones, around 93% of them seen just once; the ten biggest clones take up under 2%. This sample was included in a study of shared clonotypes between healthy human individuals. Study summary: The people who gave samples were two women and three men aged 18 to 49.

Study outcomes and limitations: Clonotype sharing across donors was expected to vary with sequencing depth.

This CDR3 comprises 16 residues. Germline V gene sequence: CDR1 SQVTM, CDR2 ANQGSEA. V was trimmed by 4 bases and J by 0 bases, leaving 15 bases between them. Naive CD8 cells lacked CD45RO, underwent positive selection for CCR7 and left out terminally differentiated effector memory CD45RA+ cells. Sequencing input: naive CD8+ T cells from PBMCs. The chain carries TRBV29-1 and TRBJ2-2, with a possible D match to TRBD1 (5 bases). This receptor was taken from a man aged 18 to 30 in good health. Some clones in this sample may be carry-over from other donors' samples. This CDR3 is CSVVRAERSNTGELFF. The CDR3 DNA reads as TGCAGCGTTGTCAGGGCCGAACGATCGAACACCGGGGAGCTGTTTTTT.